This T cell receptor beta chain derives from a study of CD8 T cells in Susac syndrome. Healthy donors served as the controls. They were matched for age and sex. The RNA, 0.5 to 1 ug, was put through reverse transcription using random hexamers. MiXCR was run by TCRdb on the immunoSEQ multiplex PCR reads, yielding one entry per CDR3 protein. Among approximately 110,000 distinct CDR3 sequences, roughly 95% were seen once, and the ten largest hold around 0.1%. Germline V CDR1 and CDR2: SEHNR, FQNEAQ (reference sequence). The CDR3 covers 15 residues. Trimming removed 5 bases from V and 0 bases from J; junction bases left unmatched: 5.

Sequencing used CD4+ T cells from PBMCs. The clonotype was recovered from a human donor in good health. V usage is TRBV7-9 and J usage is TRBJ2-5, with 8 bases matching TRBD1. CDR3 nucleotide sequence: TGTGCCAGCAGCCTAAGACAGGGGTACCAAGAGACCCAGTACTTC. This encodes CASSLRQGYQETQYF.